The rows below give T cell receptor beta chains drawn from one sample of a study of control samples from healthy donors and cancer patients. The data were produced by immunoSEQ multiplex PCR, yet TCRdb's version contains in-frame clones alone and is incomplete. The table records roughly 130,000 clones, roughly 88% of them present only once. The source material was blood. These receptors were taken from a man aged 45 to 65 in good health. The conserved cysteine and the conserved F or W are not part of the CDR3 here.

v_call cdr3_aa
TRBV24-1 ATQGQYNEQF
TRBV6-5 ASTAGSPTYNEQF
TRBV29-1 SVEGAPQGRGGYT
TRBV18 ASSPLGGNSYEQY
TRBV6-1 ASSDPGLTSLLRPQH
TRBV25-1 ASSEYGGVGGNTIY
TRBV28 ASSLRLGLAKNIQY
TRBV28 ASSFRTGWTEQF
TRBV27 ASSSGNMNTEAF
TRBV18 ASSPLTGGGYNEQF
TRBV30 AWSTYTSNEQF
TRBV7-3 ASSSTGSFADTQY
TRBV6-1 ASSEVGGVDTQY
TRBV4-1 ASSPEGRGTTPLH
TRBV2 ASSEGGLAGNEQF
TRBV28 ASSTRIGQEKLF
TRBV6-5 ASSYVQNYGYT
TRBV4-1 ASSQVDRGSEKLF
TRBV3-1/TRBV3-2 ASRPESGSGTEAF
TRBV28 ASRRAFDNQPQH
TRBV15 ATSRALGRRRFYEQY
TRBV28 ASSRGGPYNEQF
TRBV11-3 ASSISGSNTGELF
TRBV14 ASSQNWPGGEQF
TRBV15 ATSRAFYNEQF
TRBV6-5 ASSPHRDVHEQY
TRBV15 ATSRVILGRRMNTEAF
TRBV10-2 ASSEGVQGNHGYT
TRBV24-1 ATSDRDRGNYGYT
TRBV7-2 ASSLLAGGHYEQY
TRBV11-3 ASSLGQVAGPEQY
TRBV4-2 ASSLLGTYSTSDEQY
TRBV7-6 ASSIAGPSYNEQF
TRBV19 ATDRGLMGTEAF
TRBV7-2 ASSLLLETQY
TRBV4-1 ASSQDLRLYEQY
TRBV14 ASSPLEGVNTEAF
TRBV30 AWREQGGQPQH
TRBV7-8 ASSLARGTGVKAF
TRBV24-1 ATSELGRTTVYSNQPQH
TRBV20-1 SGTPNTEAF
TRBV7-2 ASSEGGQIYEQY
TRBV3-1/TRBV3-2 ASSSWTSGGTDTQY
TRBV2 ASEAPSGNTIY
TRBV7-9 ASSYGRGYTEAF
TRBV11-3 ASSPRTSGGYEQY
TRBV7-2 ASSLEGRYEQY
TRBV6-5 ASSYSGPGANVLT
TRBV19 ASRGQFKPGEQPQH
TRBV6-5 ASSYQTPGGTGELF
TRBV5-1 ASSFRLGETQY
TRBV7-2 ASKSSGAREAF
TRBV30 AWSRGGSSYEQY